These 21 T cell receptor beta chains share one sample of origin, sequenced in a study of blood T cells in healthy people across ages. A second PCR, run for about 6 to 11 cycles, used a sample-barcoded 5' primer plus a J-beta primer mix. TCRdb independently ran MiXCR on the 5' RACE reads; one entry per CDR3 protein. The repertoire has 550,000 to 750,000 distinct CDR3 sequences, roughly 21% of them found once; the top ten carry 3.6%. The sequenced sample consisted of blood. These receptors were taken from an older man in good health.

Only a few counts were recorded for this clonotype. The V call is TRBV10-3, the J call TRBJ2-5; TRBD2 aligns across 9 bases. The CDR3 has 15 amino acids. CDR1 ENHRY and CDR2 SYGVKD come from the germline V gene. The V and J ends lost 2 bases and 6 bases, in that order; junction bases with no gene match: 7. CDR3 nucleotides: TGTGCCATCAGTGAGCGGTTTAGCGGGAGTCAGACCCAGTACTTC. It codes for CAISERFSGSQTQYF.

The sample holds many counts of this clonotype. The V call is TRBV14, the J call TRBJ2-2, with 9 nucleotides matching TRBD2. The CDR3 length is 15 residues. Trimming cost V 4 bases and J 2 bases; bases outside gene matches: 2. Germline V gene sequence: CDR1 SGHDN, CDR2 FVKESK. CDR3 region: CASSPSGTNTGELFF. CDR3 nucleotides: TGTGCCAGCAGCCCTAGCGGGACTAACACCGGGGAGCTGTTTTTT. Together with reference TRBV14 and TRBJ2-2, the CDR3 gives the full variable domain: EAGVTQFPSHSVIEKGQTVTLRCDPISGHDNLYWYRRVMGKEIKFLLHFVKESKQDESGMPNNRFLAERTGGTYSTLKVQPAELEDSGVYFCASSPSGTNTGELFFGEGSRLTVL.

For this clonotype: Given a much more abundant clone one base away, this may be a read error. The gene calls are TRBV7-8 and TRBJ2-5, with 7 bases matching TRBD1. From germline, CDR1 is SGHVS and CDR2 FQNEAQ. The CDR3 loop spans 13 amino acids. The CDR3 here is CASSVTGVYEQHF. CDR3 nucleotides: TGTGCCAGCAGCGTCACAGGGGTTTACGAGCAGCACTTC.

This clonotype was counted at least ten times. An end of the junction does not agree with germline; a read error may underlie this. The V gene is TRBV5-1, the J gene TRBJ1-1; D call uncertain. The V gene's germline CDR1 is SGHRS and CDR2 YFSETQ. CDR3 length: 13 amino acids. CDR3 amino acids: CASSSTVNTEAFF. CDR3 DNA sequence: TGTGCCAGCAGTTCGACCGTGAACACTGAAGCTTTCTTT.

The V call is TRBV6-6, the J call TRBJ2-3; 7 bases line up with TRBD2. The CDR3 is 15 residues long. The germline V gene encodes CDR1 MNHNY and CDR2 SVGAGI (reference sequence). Trimming at V came to 2 bases and at J to 1 base, leaving 3 bases not matched to a gene. CDR3 region: CASSYGGGGTDTQYF. The CDR3 bases are TGTGCCAGCAGTTACGGTGGGGGGGGCACAGATACGCAGTATTTT.

This chain connects TRBV9 to TRBJ1-2; D not resolved. Germline V lookup: CDR1 SGDLS, CDR2 YYNGEE. V lost 2 bases to trimming and J lost 3 bases, with 5 bases between them. This CDR3 is 12 amino acids long. DNA for the CDR3: TGTGCCAGCAGCGTTAGTTACTATGGCTACACCTTC. Amino acid sequence: CASSVSYYGYTF. Supplemented by reference TRBV9 and TRBJ1-2, the full variable domain reads DSGVTQTPKHLITATGQRVTLRCSPRSGDLSVYWYQQSLDQGLQFLIQYYNGEERAKGNILERFSAQQFPDLHSELNLSSLELGDSALYFCASSVSYYGYTFGSGTRLTVV.

V usage is TRBV9 and J usage is TRBJ2-7, with TRBD1 matching 9 bases. CDR3 length equals 16 residues. Trimming at V came to 2 bases and at J to 3 bases, leaving 9 bases not matched to a gene. CDR1 is SGDLS and CDR2 is YYNGEE in the germline V gene. The CDR3 is CASSVSSQGAIYEQYF. The CDR3 bases are TGTGCCAGCAGCGTGTCGTCACAGGGGGCGATCTACGAGCAGTACTTC.

The J gene is TRBJ1-1, the V gene TRBV29-1, with D unclear. The CDR3 is 13 residues long. V was trimmed by 1 base and J by 2 bases, leaving 8 bases between them. The V gene's germline CDR1 is SQVTM and CDR2 ANQGSEA. The CDR3 is CSVEVSPNTEAFF. In DNA form, the CDR3 reads TGCAGCGTTGAAGTCAGCCCTAACACTGAAGCTTTCTTT.

This clonotype was seen many times. The chain links TRBV7-9 to TRBJ2-7, with unresolved D. Trimming removed 4 bases from V and 2 bases from J, with 9 bases in between. Germline CDR1 reads SEHNR; CDR2 reads FQNEAQ (reference sequence). The CDR3 length is 13 residues. CDR3 amino acids: CASSSTATYEQYF. The CDR3 DNA reads TGTGCCAGCAGCTCGACTGCCACCTACGAGCAGTACTTC. The full variable domain, completed using reference TRBV7-9 and TRBJ2-7, is DTGVSQNPRHKITKRGQNVTFRCDPISEHNRLYWYRQTLGQGPEFLTYFQNEAQLEKSRLLSDRFSAERPKGSFSTLEIQRTEQGDSAMYLCASSSTATYEQYFGPGTRLTVT.

The rearrangement uses TRBV28 and TRBJ2-5, with D possibly matching TRBD1 (6 bases). The CDR3 runs to 15 residues. V lost 3 bases and J 1 base, leaving 12 bases between the germline ends. The germline V gene has CDR1 MDHEN and CDR2 SYDVKM. The CDR3 DNA follows: TGTGCCAGCAGTTTGTGGGGCAGGGGCCAAGAGACCCAGTACTTC. It yields the protein CASSLWGRGQETQYF.

The chain joins TRBV9 to TRBJ2-7; TRBD2 might be the D (5 bases). Trimming left V 0 bases short and J 1 base short, with 8 bases between. Germline CDR1 SGDLS, CDR2 YYNGEE. The CDR3 sequence is 14 residues long. In DNA, the CDR3 is TGTGCCAGCAGCGTAGGGCGGGTGTCCTACGAGCAGTACTTC. This translates into CASSVGRVSYEQYF. The complete variable domain, with remaining parts taken from reference TRBV9 and TRBJ2-7, reads DSGVTQTPKHLITATGQRVTLRCSPRSGDLSVYWYQQSLDQGLQFLIQYYNGEERAKGNILERFSAQQFPDLHSELNLSSLELGDSALYFCASSVGRVSYEQYFGPGTRLTVT.

The chain is built from TRBV5-8 and TRBJ2-5; 9 bases match TRBD1. The last part of the DNA fits TRBJ2-7 better; the J call may be wrong. This CDR3 region has 14 residues. Germline V CDR1 and CDR2: SGHTS, YDEGEE. The CDR3 nucleotides are TGTGCCAGCACCCTGGGACAGGGTCTTTACGAGCAGTACTTC. Amino acid sequence: CASTLGQGLYEQYF.

The chain employs TRBV2 and TRBJ2-5; tentative D call: TRBD1 (6 bases). In germline, CDR1 is SNHLY, CDR2 FYNNEI. The CDR3 sequence is 15 residues long. V gave up 8 bases and J gave up 1 base, with 17 bases separating them. In nucleotides, the CDR3 is TGTGCCAGCGGCCGGGACAACCTATCCCAAGAGACCCAGTACTTC. Protein sequence: CASGRDNLSQETQYF.

The chain recombines TRBV9 with TRBJ1-2; D unresolved. The CDR3 runs to 13 residues. Between the trimmed V and J ends, which lost 3 bases and 2 bases, there was a span of 8 bases. The germline CDR1 and CDR2 sequences are SGDLS and YYNGEE. The CDR3 spells CASSGNRNYGYTF. In DNA, the CDR3 is TGTGCCAGCAGCGGAAACAGAAACTATGGCTACACCTTC.

This clonotype has a count of ten or more. The chain joins TRBV20-1 to TRBJ2-3; 7 bases fit TRBD1. The CDR3 contains 14 residues. From germline, CDR1 is DFQATT and CDR2 SNEGSKA (reference sequence). V lost 2 bases, J lost 0 bases, and 2 bases stayed unmatched. Written as DNA, the CDR3 is TGCAGTGCTAGAAACAGGGGTAGCACAGATACGCAGTATTTT. Translated, it gives CSARNRGSTDTQYF.

The genes are TRBV20-1 and TRBJ1-3; 9 bases map to TRBD1. The V segment lost 6 bases and the J segment 0 bases; nucleotides outside the gene matches: 12. Germline V gives CDR1 DFQATT, CDR2 SNEGSKA (reference sequence). The CDR3 sequence is 17 residues long. CDR3 nucleotide sequence: TGCAGTGCAAGTACCGGGACAGGGTCGGGCTCTGGAAACACCATATATTTT. Amino acid sequence: CSASTGTGSGSGNTIYF.

This clonotype has only a few counts. This chain connects TRBV5-4 to TRBJ2-7; possibly TRBD1 for D (5 bases). The CDR3 spans 13 residues. Germline V gene data show CDR1 as SGHNT and CDR2 as YYREEE (reference sequence). The V gene lost 4 bases and the J gene lost 2 bases, with 10 bases spanning the gap. The CDR3 region has the DNA TGTGCCAGCAGCCGTAAAGGGGCCTACGAGCAGTACTTC. Protein product: CASSRKGAYEQYF.

This chain links TRBV20-1 with TRBJ1-1, with D unresolved. CDR1 is DFQATT, CDR2 SNEGSKA, per germline (reference sequence). V lost 5 bases and J 0 bases, leaving 13 bases between the germline ends. CDR3 length equals 14 residues. The CDR3 sequence: CSASRTEMNTEAFF. As DNA, the CDR3 is TGCAGTGCTTCCCGGACCGAAATGAACACTGAAGCTTTCTTT.

This clonotype appeared a few times. The chain couples TRBV9 to TRBJ2-7; tentatively, D is TRBD2 (6 bases). Germline CDR1 reads SGDLS; CDR2 reads YYNGEE. This CDR3 contains 13 residues. Trimming cost V 2 bases and J 3 bases, with 9 bases left between them. The CDR3 spells CASSVRGIYEQYF. In DNA form, the CDR3 reads TGTGCCAGCAGCGTTCGGGGGATCTACGAGCAGTACTTC.

This clonotype was seen only a few times. The chain combines TRBV6-1 with TRBJ2-6, with a weak D call TRBD1 (6 bases). V dropped 6 bases and J dropped 2 bases, with 23 bases sitting between them. This CDR3 is 19 amino acids long. CDR1 and CDR2 (germline): MNHNS, SASEGT. The CDR3 region is CASSSKQGSSLTGANVLTF. CDR3 coding DNA: TGTGCCAGCAGCTCCAAACAGGGTTCATCTTTGACTGGGGCCAACGTCCTGACTTTC.

In this sample, this clonotype turned up a few times. This chain uses TRBV5-1 with TRBJ1-1, with 9 bases fitting TRBD1. The CDR3 is 15 amino acids. CDR1 and CDR2 (germline): SGHRS, YFSETQ. The trim removed 3 bases at V and 0 bases at J, leaving 3 bases unmatched. CDR3 bases: TGCGCCAGCAGCTCTGGACAGGGGATGAACACTGAAGCTTTCTTT. Protein: CASSSGQGMNTEAFF.